These T cell receptor beta chains were read from a single sample in a study of T cells after yellow fever vaccination. TCRdb recomputed calls from the 5' RACE reads with MiXCR, one row per CDR3 protein. The sample contains some 220,000 distinct CDR3 sequences, about 3% of which appear only once. The source material was CD4+ T cells sorted from PBMCs, sampled 10 days after the yellow fever booster vaccination. These receptor sequences come from a man between 18 and 29 years old who received the YFV17D yellow fever vaccine. Each CDR3 is given with its conserved first and last residue. D genes are given only for firm matches. Not all rows give a size; the values are once, few, many and, for expanded clones, a class.

TRBJ1-1	NA	many	TRBV20-1	CSASSSGRNTEAFF	TGCAGTGCTAGCTCCTCGGGCCGGAACACTGAAGCTTTCTTT
TRBJ1-3	NA	few	TRBV12-3/TRBV12-4	CASESGAGNTIYF	TGTGCCAGCGAATCTGGGGCTGGAAACACCATATATTTT
TRBJ2-5	NA	many	TRBV2	CASSQETQYF	TGTGCCAGCAGCCAAGAGACCCAGTACTTC
TRBJ2-3	TRBD2	many	TRBV9	CASSAPGTSGGITDTQYF	TGTGCCAGCAGCGCCCCCGGGACTAGCGGGGGAATCACAGATACGCAGTATTTT
TRBJ2-1	NA	few	TRBV19	CASSMVWGYNEQFF	TGTGCCAGTAGTATGGTTTGGGGCTACAATGAGCAGTTCTTC
TRBJ2-5	NA	many	TRBV29-1	CSLRDVWYQETQYF	TGCAGCCTTCGGGACGTTTGGTACCAAGAGACCCAGTACTTC
TRBJ2-1	TRBD2	many	TRBV6-4	CASSDSSSGGNNEQFF	TGTGCCAGCAGTGACTCGTCTAGCGGGGGAAACAATGAGCAGTTCTTC
TRBJ1-2	NA	NA	TRBV5-4	CASSGGAGTKVPAQGGYTF	TGTGCCAGCAGCGGAGGGGCAGGGACAAAGGTTCCCGCCCAAGGTGGCTACACCTTC
TRBJ2-2	NA	few	TRBV19	CASSKGAHTGELFF	TGTGCCAGTAGTAAGGGAGCTCACACCGGGGAGCTGTTTTTT
TRBJ2-7	TRBD2	NA	TRBV7-2	CASSRVLAGATPHEQYF	TGTGCCAGCAGCCGTGTCCTAGCGGGGGCCACCCCCCACGAGCAGTACTTC
TRBJ1-3	TRBD1	many	TRBV4-2	CASSQSGQGRPGSGNTIYF	TGTGCCAGCAGCCAATCGGGACAGGGGAGGCCCGGTTCTGGAAACACCATATATTTT
TRBJ2-1	NA	few	TRBV20-1	CSAKKVAGSNEQFF	TGCAGTGCTAAAAAGGTCGCAGGGAGCAATGAGCAGTTCTTC
TRBJ2-1	NA	few	TRBV5-1	CASSPLGDSTMNEQFF	TGCGCCAGCAGCCCTCTCGGGGACTCCACGATGAATGAGCAGTTCTTC
TRBJ2-1	NA	many	TRBV7-3	CASSLGAGRRSYNEQFF	TGTGCCAGCAGCTTAGGGGCAGGGCGTCGCTCCTACAATGAGCAGTTCTTC
TRBJ1-1	TRBD1	few	TRBV6-2/TRBV6-3	CASSYPQGAWNTEAFF	TGTGCCAGCAGTTACCCGCAGGGGGCTTGGAACACTGAAGCTTTCTTT
TRBJ2-6	NA	few	TRBV19	CASRGRRATGANVLTF	TGTGCCAGTAGGGGGAGGAGGGCCACTGGGGCCAACGTCCTGACTTTC
TRBJ2-3	NA	many	TRBV5-1	CASSPQGFTDTQYF	TGCGCCAGCAGCCCTCAGGGCTTCACAGATACGCAGTATTTT
TRBJ2-4	TRBD2	few	TRBV10-3	CAISELAGGPKNIQYF	TGTGCCATCAGTGAGCTAGCGGGGGGGCCCAAAAACATTCAGTACTTC
TRBJ1-5	NA	NA	TRBV20-1	CSARDLAGEQPQHF	TGCAGTGCTAGAGATCTGGCAGGGGAACAGCCCCAGCATTTT
TRBJ2-5	NA	many	TRBV5-1	CASSPLMETQYF	TGCGCCAGCAGCCCCCTAATGGAGACCCAGTACTTC
TRBJ2-7	NA	many	TRBV7-2	CASSLEGHRPTPDEQYF	TGTGCCAGCAGCTTAGAAGGGCACAGGCCCACTCCCGACGAGCAGTACTTC
TRBJ2-7	TRBD2	few	TRBV5-1	CASSPRGGDYEQYF	TGCGCCAGCAGCCCCCGGGGGGGTGACTACGAGCAGTACTTC
TRBJ1-2	TRBD1	many	TRBV5-1	CASSWGQYGYTF	TGCGCCAGCAGCTGGGGACAGTATGGCTACACCTTC
TRBJ2-1	TRBD2	many	TRBV7-9	CASSFRVAGGENEQFF	TGTGCCAGCAGCTTCAGAGTAGCGGGGGGAGAGAATGAGCAGTTCTTC
TRBJ2-5	NA	few	TRBV7-2	CASSFNGLQETQYF	TGTGCCAGCAGCTTCAATGGACTACAAGAGACCCAGTACTTC
TRBJ2-5	NA	few	TRBV12-3/TRBV12-4	CASSIQAGSRETQYF	TGTGCCAGCAGCATCCAGGCGGGGAGTCGGGAGACCCAGTACTTC
TRBJ1-2	NA	few	TRBV7-3	CASSGGASNYGYTF	TGTGCCAGCAGCGGCGGGGCTAGTAACTATGGCTACACCTTC
TRBJ1-3	TRBD1	many	TRBV7-9	CASSLGFGTGTGNTIYF	TGTGCCAGCAGCTTAGGATTTGGGACAGGGACTGGAAACACCATATATTTT
TRBJ1-2	TRBD1	NA	TRBV4-1	CASSQGGQRLNYGYTF	TGCGCCAGCAGCCAGGGGGGACAGCGACTTAACTATGGCTACACCTTC
TRBJ1-2	NA	many	TRBV2	CAARAGETYGYTF	TGTGCCGCAAGGGCAGGGGAAACCTATGGCTACACCTTC
TRBJ1-2	TRBD1	few	TRBV4-1	CASSQDRGQFYGYTF	TGCGCCAGCAGCCAAGATAGGGGACAGTTCTATGGCTACACCTTC
TRBJ1-5	NA	NA	TRBV18	CASSSTGNSNQPQHF	TGTGCCAGCTCATCTACAGGGAATAGCAATCAGCCCCAGCATTTT
TRBJ1-5	NA	NA	TRBV2	CASTVGENQPQHF	TGTGCCAGCACGGTAGGGGAGAATCAGCCCCAGCATTTT
TRBJ1-2	NA	many	TRBV7-2	CASSYAAYGYTF	TGTGCCAGCAGCTATGCCGCCTATGGCTACACCTTC